Sequencing of this T cell receptor beta chain was carried out in a study of cytomegalovirus exposure and HLA in healthy donors. As regards this clone: Antigen specificity is unknown.

Broader study findings: In presence/absence analyses, roughly uniform sequencing depth across donors was assumed. The investigators catalogued 164 TCR beta chains as cytomegalovirus-associated.

This PCR relied on a set of 60 Vbeta primers and 13 Jbeta primers. How the authors handled the data: The authors later counted roughly 79 million unique TCR beta chains, about 11 million of them shared. The method was immunoSEQ multiplex PCR; TCRdb's version includes in-frame clones alone and lacks a portion of them. That table supplies the V and J calls and clone size; D and trimming were determined from the DNA. Among approximately 200,000 clones listed, roughly 80% were seen once. Each donor was healthy, and each was a bone marrow donor. With V trimmed by 5 bases and J by 4 bases, 5 bases remained unmatched. The CDR3 is 13 amino acids. Germline CDR1 and CDR2: MNHEY and SVGAGI.

Material: PBMCs. The chain links TRBV6-5 to TRBJ2-7; 7 nucleotides align to TRBD2. The TCR originated in a boy between 5 and 17 years old in good health and CMV-seronegative. The chain's CDR3 is CASSPGRTYEQYF. The DNA of the CDR3 is TGTGCCAGCAGTCCCGGGAGGACATACGAGCAGTACTTC.